This TCR beta chain was profiled in a study of blood T cell repertoires in COVID-19. Background on the study: The analysed material was cDNA or gDNA that came from T cells, B-cell-depleted T cells, or PBMCs.

Participants were aged 18 to 89 years, lived in around 22 US areas, and enrolled virtually. Clinical history reported by participants formed the basis on which cohorts were assigned. Within 2 weeks before study entry, exposed participants met a COVID-19 case. Using immunoSEQ multiplex PCR, the repertoire was profiled, and TCRdb retains in-frame clones only, with some absent. The table includes about 260,000 clones, approximately 90% detected once. The germline gives CDR1 GTSNPN, CDR2 SVGIG (reference sequence). The V and J ends lost 8 bases and 3 bases respectively, with 16 bases between them. This CDR3 region has 13 residues.

The gene calls are TRBV30 and TRBJ1-2; maybe TRBD1 (5 bases). This clonotype was sampled from a man aged 40-49 years who had been exposed to COVID-19. The material sequenced was PBMCs or T cells enriched from blood (not recorded which). Here the CDR3 reads CAERSPGHYGYTF. CDR3 nucleotides: TGTGCCGAAAGAAGTCCAGGGCACTATGGCTACACCTTC.